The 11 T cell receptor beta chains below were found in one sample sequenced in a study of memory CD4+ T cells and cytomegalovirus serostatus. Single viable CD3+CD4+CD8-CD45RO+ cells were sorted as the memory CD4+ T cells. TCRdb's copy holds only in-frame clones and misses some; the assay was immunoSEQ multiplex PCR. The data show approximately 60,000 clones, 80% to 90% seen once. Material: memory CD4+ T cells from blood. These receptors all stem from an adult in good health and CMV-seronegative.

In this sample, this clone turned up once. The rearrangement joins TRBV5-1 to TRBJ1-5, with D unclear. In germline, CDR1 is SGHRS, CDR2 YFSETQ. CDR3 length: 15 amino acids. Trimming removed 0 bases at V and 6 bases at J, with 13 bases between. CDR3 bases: TGCGCCAGCAGCTTGGGTCCGCGGGGAAGTCAGCCCCAGCATTTT. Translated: CASSLGPRGSQPQHF.

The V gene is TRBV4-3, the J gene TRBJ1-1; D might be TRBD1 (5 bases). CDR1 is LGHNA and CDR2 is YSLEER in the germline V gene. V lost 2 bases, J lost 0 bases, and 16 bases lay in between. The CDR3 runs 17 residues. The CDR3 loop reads CASSQLSLTDMNTEAFF. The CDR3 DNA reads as TGCGCCAGCAGCCAACTATCTCTGACAGATATGAACACTGAAGCTTTCTTT.

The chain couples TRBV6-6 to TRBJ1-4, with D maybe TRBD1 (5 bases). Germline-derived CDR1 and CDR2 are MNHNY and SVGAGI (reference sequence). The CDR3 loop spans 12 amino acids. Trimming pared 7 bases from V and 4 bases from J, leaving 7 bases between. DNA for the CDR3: TGTGCCAGCAAGCAGGGTAATGAAAAACTGTTTTTT. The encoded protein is CASKQGNEKLFF.

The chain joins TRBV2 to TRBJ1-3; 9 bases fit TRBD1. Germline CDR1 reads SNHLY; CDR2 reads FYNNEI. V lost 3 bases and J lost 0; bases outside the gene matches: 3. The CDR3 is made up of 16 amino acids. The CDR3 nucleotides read TGTGCCAGCAGTGAGGGACAGGGAAACTCTGGAAACACCATATATTTT. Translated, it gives CASSEGQGNSGNTIYF.

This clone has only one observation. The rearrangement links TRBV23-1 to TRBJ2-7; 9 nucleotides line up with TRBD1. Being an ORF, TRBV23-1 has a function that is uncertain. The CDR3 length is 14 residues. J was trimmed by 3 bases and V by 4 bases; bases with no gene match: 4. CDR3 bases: TGCGCCAGCAGTCGGCCGGGACAGGGCTACGAGCAGTACTTC. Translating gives CASSRPGQGYEQYF.

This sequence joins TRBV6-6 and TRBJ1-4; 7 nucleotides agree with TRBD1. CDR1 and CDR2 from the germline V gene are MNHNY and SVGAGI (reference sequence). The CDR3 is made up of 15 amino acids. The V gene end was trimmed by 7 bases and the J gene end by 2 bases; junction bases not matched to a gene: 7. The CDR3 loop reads CASTKTGQTNEKLFF. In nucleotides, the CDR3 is TGTGCCAGCACCAAGACGGGACAGACTAATGAAAAACTGTTTTTT.

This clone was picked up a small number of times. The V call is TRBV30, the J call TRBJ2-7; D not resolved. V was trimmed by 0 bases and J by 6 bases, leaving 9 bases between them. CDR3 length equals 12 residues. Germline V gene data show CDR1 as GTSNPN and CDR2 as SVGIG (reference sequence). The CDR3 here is CAWSVTRVEQYF. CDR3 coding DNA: TGTGCCTGGAGTGTAACCCGAGTCGAGCAGTACTTC.

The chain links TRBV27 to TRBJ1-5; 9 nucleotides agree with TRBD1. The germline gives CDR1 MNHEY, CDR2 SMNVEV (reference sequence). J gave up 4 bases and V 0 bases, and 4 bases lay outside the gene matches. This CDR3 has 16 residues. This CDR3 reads CASSLSGQGSNQPQHF. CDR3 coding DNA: TGTGCCAGCAGTTTATCGGGACAGGGTTCGAATCAGCCCCAGCATTTT.

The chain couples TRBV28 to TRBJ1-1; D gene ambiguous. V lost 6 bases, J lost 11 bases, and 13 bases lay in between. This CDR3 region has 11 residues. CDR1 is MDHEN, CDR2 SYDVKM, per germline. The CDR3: CASSLNLGAFF. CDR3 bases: TGTGCCAGCAGCCTTAATCTAGGGGCTTTCTTT.

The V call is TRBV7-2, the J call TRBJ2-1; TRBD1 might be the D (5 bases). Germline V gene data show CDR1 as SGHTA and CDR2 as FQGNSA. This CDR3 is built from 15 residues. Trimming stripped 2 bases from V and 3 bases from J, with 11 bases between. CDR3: CASSLRGTRYNEQFF. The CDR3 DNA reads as TGTGCCAGCAGCTTAAGGGGAACCCGCTACAATGAGCAGTTCTTC. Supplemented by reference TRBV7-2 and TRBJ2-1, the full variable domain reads GAGVSQSPSNKVTEKGKDVELRCDPISGHTALYWYRQSLGQGLEFLIYFQGNSAPDKSGLPSDRFSAERTGGSVSTLTIQRTQQEDSAVYLCASSLRGTRYNEQFFGPGTRLTVL.

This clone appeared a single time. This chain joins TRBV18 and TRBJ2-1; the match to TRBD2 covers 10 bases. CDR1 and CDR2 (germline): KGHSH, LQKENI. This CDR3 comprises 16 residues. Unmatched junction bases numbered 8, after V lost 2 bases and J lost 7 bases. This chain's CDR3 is CASSPRSLAGRNEQFF. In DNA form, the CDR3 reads TGTGCCAGCTCACCAAGGTCACTAGCGGGAAGAAATGAGCAGTTCTTC.